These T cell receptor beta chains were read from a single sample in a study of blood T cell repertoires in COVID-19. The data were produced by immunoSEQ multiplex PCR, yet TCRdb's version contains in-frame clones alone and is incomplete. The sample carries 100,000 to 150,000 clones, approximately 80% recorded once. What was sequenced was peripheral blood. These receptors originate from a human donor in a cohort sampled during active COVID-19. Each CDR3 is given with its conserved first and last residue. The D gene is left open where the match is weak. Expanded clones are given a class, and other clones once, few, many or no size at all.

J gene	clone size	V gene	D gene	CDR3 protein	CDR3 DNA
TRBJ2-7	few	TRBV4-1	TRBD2	CASSQGHSSGTPREQYF	TGCGCCAGCAGCCAAGGCCACTCGAGCGGGACCCCTCGGGAGCAGTACTTC
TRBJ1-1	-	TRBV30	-	CAFTRGLNTEAFF	TGTGCCTTTACCAGGGGCCTGAACACTGAAGCTTTCTTT
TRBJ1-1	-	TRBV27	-	CASSINRVSNTEAFF	TGTGCCAGCAGTATAAACAGGGTATCAAACACTGAAGCTTTCTTT
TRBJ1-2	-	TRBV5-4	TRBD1	CASSLVGEQGISYGYTF	TGTGCCAGCAGCTTGGTAGGGGAACAGGGGATATCCTATGGCTACACCTTC
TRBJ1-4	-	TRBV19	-	CASSTGTSTNEKLFF	TGTGCCAGTAGTACCGGGACTTCAACTAATGAAAAACTGTTTTTT
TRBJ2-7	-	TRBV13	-	CASSWRAGRGEQYF	TGTGCCAGCAGCTGGCGGGCGGGGAGGGGGGAGCAGTACTTC
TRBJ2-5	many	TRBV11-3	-	CASSTASGETQYF	TGTGCCAGCAGCACTGCGTCGGGAGAGACCCAGTACTTC
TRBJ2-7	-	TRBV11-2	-	CASSLNGRAFTYEQYF	TGTGCCAGCAGCTTAAACGGGCGGGCGTTTACCTACGAGCAGTACTTC
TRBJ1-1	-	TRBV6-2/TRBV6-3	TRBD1	CASSKQGLEAFF	TGTGCCAGCAGCAAACAGGGGCTTGAAGCTTTCTTT
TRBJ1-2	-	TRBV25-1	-	CASSEIGTPELSGYTF	TGTGCCAGCAGTGAAATAGGGACACCCGAGTTGAGTGGCTACACCTTC
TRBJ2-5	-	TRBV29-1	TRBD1	CSAEGQGFSETQYF	TGCAGCGCCGAGGGACAGGGGTTCTCAGAGACCCAGTACTTC
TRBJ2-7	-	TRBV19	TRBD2	CASSLGASGTYEQYF	TGTGCCAGTAGCCTTGGGGCTAGCGGAACCTACGAGCAGTACTTC
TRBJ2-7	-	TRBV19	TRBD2	CASSTSAGAYEQYF	TGTGCCAGTAGTACTTCAGCGGGGGCCTACGAGCAGTACTTC
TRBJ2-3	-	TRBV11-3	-	CASSLAGDTQYF	TGTGCCAGCAGCTTGGCGGGAGATACGCAGTATTTT
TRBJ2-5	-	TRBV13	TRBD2	CASSLVGLAQETQYF	TGTGCCAGCAGCCTAGTAGGACTAGCCCAAGAGACCCAGTACTTC
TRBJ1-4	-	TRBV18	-	CASSPPSGANEKLFF	TGTGCCAGCTCACCACCATCCGGTGCCAATGAAAAACTGTTTTTT
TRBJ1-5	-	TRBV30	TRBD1	CAWSRTGTGGLNNQPQHF	TGTGCCTGGAGTCGCACCGGGACAGGGGGCTTAAACAATCAGCCCCAGCATTTT
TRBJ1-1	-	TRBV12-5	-	CASASPGQIMNTEAFF	TGTGCTAGTGCCTCACCCGGACAGATAATGAACACTGAAGCTTTCTTT
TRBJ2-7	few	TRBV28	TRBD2	CASSLAGAFSYEQYF	TGTGCCAGCAGTTTAGCGGGAGCGTTCTCCTACGAGCAGTACTTC
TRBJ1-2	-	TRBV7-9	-	CASSLVGDYGYTF	TGTGCCAGCAGCTTAGTCGGAGACTATGGCTACACCTTC
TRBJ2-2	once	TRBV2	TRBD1	CASSQDRGVSGELFF	TGTGCCAGCAGCCAAGACAGGGGGGTTTCCGGGGAGCTGTTTTTT
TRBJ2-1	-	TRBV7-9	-	CASSLQVGHNEQFF	TGTGCCAGCAGCCTACAGGTTGGGCACAATGAGCAGTTCTTC
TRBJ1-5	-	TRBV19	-	CASSIGLQPQHF	TGTGCCAGTAGTATAGGGCTTCAGCCCCAGCATTTT
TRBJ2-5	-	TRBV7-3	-	CASSLTGDETQYF	TGTGCCAGCAGCTTAACAGGGGATGAGACCCAGTACTTC
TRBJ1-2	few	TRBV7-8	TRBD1	CASSSRQGSTYGYTF	TGTGCCAGCAGCTCGAGACAGGGATCCACGTATGGCTACACCTTC
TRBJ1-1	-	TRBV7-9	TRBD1	CASSPGQVNTEAFF	TGTGCCAGCAGCCCGGGACAGGTGAACACTGAAGCTTTCTTT
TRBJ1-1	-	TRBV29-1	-	CSGIRVDSNTEAFF	TGCAGCGGGATTCGGGTAGACAGCAACACTGAAGCTTTCTTT
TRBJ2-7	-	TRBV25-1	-	CASSDDRSYEQYF	TGTGCCAGCAGTGATGACAGGAGCTACGAGCAGTACTTC
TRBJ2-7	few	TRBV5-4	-	CASSLTNTGEQYF	TGTGCCAGCAGCTTGACTAATACAGGGGAGCAGTACTTC
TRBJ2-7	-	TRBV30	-	CAWAIGQDYEQYF	TGTGCCTGGGCAATTGGGCAGGACTACGAGCAGTACTTC
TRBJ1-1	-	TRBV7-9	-	CASSQNTEAFF	TGTGCCAGCAGCCAAAACACTGAAGCTTTCTTT
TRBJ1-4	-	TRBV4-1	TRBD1	CASSQEILAGGGEKLFF	TGCGCCAGCAGCCAAGAGATTTTGGCAGGGGGCGGCGAAAAACTGTTTTTT
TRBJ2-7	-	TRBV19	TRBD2	CASSALGGGYEQYF	TGTGCCAGTAGTGCCTTGGGGGGGGGCTACGAGCAGTACTTC
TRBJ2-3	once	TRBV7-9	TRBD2	CASSLWRTSDYTDTQYF	TGTGCCAGCAGCTTATGGAGGACTAGCGATTACACAGATACGCAGTATTTT
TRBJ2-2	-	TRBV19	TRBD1	CASSPMTGGGTGELFF	TGTGCCAGTAGTCCAATGACAGGGGGCGGCACCGGGGAGCTGTTTTTT
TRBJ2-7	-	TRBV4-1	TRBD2	CASSQVAGDSYEQYF	TGCGCCAGCAGCCAAGTGGCGGGGGACTCCTACGAGCAGTACTTC
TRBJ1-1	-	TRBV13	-	CASRVRGGLNTEAFF	TGTGCCAGTCGCGTCCGGGGAGGGCTGAACACTGAAGCTTTCTTT
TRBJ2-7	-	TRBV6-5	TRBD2	CASALAGAYEQYF	TGTGCCAGCGCACTAGCGGGGGCATACGAGCAGTACTTC
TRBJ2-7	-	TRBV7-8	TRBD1	CASSLVGTGMLIEQYF	TGTGCCAGCAGCTTAGTTGGGACAGGGATGCTCATCGAGCAGTACTTC
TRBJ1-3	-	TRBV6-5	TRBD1	CASSSGQASGNTIYF	TGTGCCAGCAGTTCCGGACAGGCCTCTGGAAACACCATATATTTT
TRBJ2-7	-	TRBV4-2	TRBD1	CASSQTGGYEQYF	TGTGCCAGCAGCCAAACAGGGGGCTACGAGCAGTACTTC
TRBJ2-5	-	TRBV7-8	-	CASSPTNNRYQETQYF	TGTGCCAGCAGCCCAACGAACAACAGGTACCAAGAGACCCAGTACTTC